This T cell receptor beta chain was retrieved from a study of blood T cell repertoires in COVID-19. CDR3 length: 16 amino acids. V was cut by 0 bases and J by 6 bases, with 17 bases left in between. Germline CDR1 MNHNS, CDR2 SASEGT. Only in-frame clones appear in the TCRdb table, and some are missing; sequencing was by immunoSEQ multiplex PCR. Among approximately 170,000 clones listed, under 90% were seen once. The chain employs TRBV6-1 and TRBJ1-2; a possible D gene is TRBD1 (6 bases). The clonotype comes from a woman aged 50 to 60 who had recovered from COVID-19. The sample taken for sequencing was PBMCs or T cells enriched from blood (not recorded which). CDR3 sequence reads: CASSEALARGFNGYTF. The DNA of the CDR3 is TGTGCCAGCAGTGAAGCGCTGGCCAGGGGCTTCAATGGCTACACCTTC.